Presented here are 30 T cell receptor beta chains from one specimen sequenced in a study of shared clonotypes between healthy human individuals. TCRdb keeps only in-frame clones here, not all; method: immunoSEQ multiplex PCR. Of a few hundred thousand clones in the sample, around 76% were seen once. The sample was PBMCs. These receptors were collected from a woman aged 40 to 49 in good health. Some clones in this sample may be carry-over from other donors' samples.

In its sample, this clone was seen many times. The sample holds other DNA sequences that translate to the same CDR3. The genes are TRBV7-3 and TRBJ1-1; 9 bases match TRBD1. CDR3 length: 14 amino acids. CDR1 and CDR2 from the germline V gene are SGHTA and FQGTGA. With V trimmed by 5 bases and J by 1 base, 2 bases remained unmatched. The DNA for the CDR3 is TGTGCCAGCAGCGTGACAGGGGGGAACACTGAAGCTTTCTTT. Protein sequence: CASSVTGGNTEAFF.

The chain uses TRBV10-3 and TRBJ1-2; the D gene is possibly TRBD1 (5 bases). Germline CDR1 is ENHRY and CDR2 is SYGVKD. The V and J ends lost 5 bases and 2 bases respectively, with 9 bases between them. This CDR3 contains 13 residues. The CDR3 nucleotides are TGTGCCATCAGTTTACAGGAAAACTATGGCTACACCTTC. Protein product: CAISLQENYGYTF.

This clone was seen just once. This sequence joins TRBV5-4 and TRBJ1-4; D call uncertain. Per germline, CDR1 SGHNT and CDR2 YYREEE (reference sequence). V lost 1 base and J 5 bases, leaving 6 bases between the germline ends. The CDR3 has 13 amino acids. DNA for the CDR3: TGTGCCAGCAGCTTGAACGAAAATGAAAAACTGTTTTTT. Translated: CASSLNENEKLFF.

V gene TRBV19 combines with J gene TRBJ2-1; maybe TRBD2 (6 bases). The CDR3 extends over 14 amino acids. V was cut by 4 bases and J by 7 bases, with 14 bases left in between. Germline V gene sequence: CDR1 LNHDA, CDR2 SQIVND (reference sequence). The CDR3 DNA sequence: TGTGCCAGTAGTACTCCGGGGACTCTGAATGAGCAGTTCTTC. This encodes CASSTPGTLNEQFF.

The chain links TRBV19 to TRBJ2-3; TRBD2 aligns across 12 bases. The length of the CDR3 is 15 residues. The V gene end was trimmed by 5 bases and the J gene end by 9 bases; junction bases not matched to a gene: 9. CDR1 and CDR2 from the germline V gene are LNHDA and SQIVND (reference sequence). The CDR3 DNA sequence: TGTGCCAGTAGTTTCCTAGCGGGAGGGCATGAGACGCAGTATTTT. This gives the protein CASSFLAGGHETQYF.

The chain's CDR3 is CASSTSGTGPEAFF. The CDR3 bases are TGTGCCAGCAGCACCTCAGGGACAGGGCCTGAAGCTTTCTTT. The gene calls are TRBV7-3 and TRBJ1-1; 9 bases align to TRBD1. CDR3 length equals 14 residues. Germline lookup yields CDR1 SGHTA and CDR2 FQGTGA. J was trimmed by 6 bases and V by 5 bases; bases with no gene match: 7.

Details on this clone: The identical CDR3 is also encoded by other nucleotide sequences in the sample. This chain uses TRBV7-9 with TRBJ1-3; D is uncertain. Trimming left V 2 bases short and J 4 bases short, with 6 bases between. Germline CDR1 is SEHNR and CDR2 is FQNEAQ (reference sequence). This CDR3 comprises 13 residues. This chain's CDR3 is CASSLLTGNTIYF. Written as DNA, the CDR3 is TGTGCCAGCAGCTTATTAACCGGAAACACCATATATTTT.

This clone was observed once. No conserved phenylalanine or tryptophan ends this CDR3, so it is likely a read error. The rearrangement links TRBV2 to TRBJ2-7, with D possibly TRBD1 on 6 matching bases. The CDR3 runs to 14 residues. Germline-derived CDR1 and CDR2 are SNHLY and FYNNEI. Trimming removed 11 bases from V and 3 bases from J, with 20 bases in between. The CDR3 loop reads CASQAGAQYYEQYL. In DNA, the CDR3 is TGTGCCTCCCAGGCAGGGGCCCAATACTACGAGCAGTACTTA.

V gene TRBV28 combines with J gene TRBJ1-3; 9 bases map to TRBD1. After removal of 3 bases from V and 6 bases from J, the junction contained 12 bases not matched to a gene. Germline CDR1 reads MDHEN; CDR2 reads SYDVKM. The CDR3 runs 17 residues. The CDR3 DNA reads TGTGCCAGCAGTTTTGGGGGACAGGGCATTATAGCAAACACCATATATTTT. This translates into CASSFGGQGIIANTIYF.

The chain uses TRBV10-2 and TRBJ1-5, with a weak D call TRBD1 (5 bases). V lost 6 bases to trimming and J lost 2 bases, with 8 bases between them. CDR1 and CDR2 (germline): WSHSY, SAAADI. The CDR3 contains 13 residues. CDR3 DNA: TGCGCCAGCAGCAGGGTTGGCAATCAGCCCCAGCATTTT. It yields the protein CASSRVGNQPQHF.

This sequence joins TRBV6-5 and TRBJ2-7, with 9 positions matching TRBD2. The CDR3 loop spans 14 amino acids. The V gene's germline CDR1 is MNHEY and CDR2 SVGAGI. J lost 4 bases, V lost 0 bases, and 1 base had no gene match. CDR3 coding DNA: TGTGCCAGCAGTTACTCGACTAGCGGATACGAGCAGTACTTC. It encodes CASSYSTSGYEQYF.

The chain is built from TRBV27 and TRBJ2-7; D gene uncertain. Trimming cost V 8 bases and J 5 bases, with 16 bases left between them. Germline loops: CDR1 MNHEY, CDR2 SMNVEV (reference sequence). The CDR3 has 13 residues. The CDR3 DNA sequence: TGTGCCAGCGAGGCCCTTGGAAGGAACGAGCAGTACTTC. Protein: CASEALGRNEQYF.

This clone was seen more than once but under ten times. The CDR3 here is CASKGGEATDTQYF. The DNA of the CDR3 is TGTGCCAGCAAGGGGGGCGAGGCCACAGATACGCAGTATTTT. The gene calls are TRBV6-4 and TRBJ2-3; D possibly matches TRBD1 or TRBD2 (6 bases each). Between the trimmed V and J ends, which lost 7 bases and 2 bases, there was a span of 13 bases. Per the germline V gene, CDR1 is MRHNA and CDR2 is SNTAGT. The CDR3 sequence is 14 residues long.

The chain has TRBV6-5 and TRBJ2-6, with D tentatively TRBD1 (5 bases). Germline CDR1 is MNHEY and CDR2 is SVGAGI. V was shortened by 0 bases and J by 1 base, with 7 bases between the two germline ends. The CDR3 has 16 amino acids. CDR3 bases: TGTGCCAGCAGTTACTCAGGGGCATCTGGGGCCAACGTCCTGACTTTC. It codes for CASSYSGASGANVLTF.

This chain links TRBV15 with TRBJ2-7; no clear D. CDR3 size: 12 residues. CDR1 and CDR2 from the germline V gene are LNHNV and YYDKDF (reference sequence). V was trimmed by 0 bases and J by 5 bases, leaving 5 bases between them. CDR3 nucleotides: TGTGCCACCAGCAGAGATCTGCACGAGCAGTACTTC. Protein sequence: CATSRDLHEQYF. The entire variable domain, with the rest obtained from reference TRBV15 and TRBJ2-7, is as follows: DAMVIQNPRYQVTQFGKPVTLSCSQTLNHNVMYWYQQKSSQAPKLLFHYYDKDFNNEADTPDNFQSRRPNTSFCFLDIRSPGLGDTAMYLCATSRDLHEQYFGPGTRLTVT.

This chain joins TRBV5-6 and TRBJ1-1, with D possibly TRBD1 on 6 matching bases. CDR1 SGHDT and CDR2 YYEEEE come from the germline V gene. CDR3 length: 14 residues. V was cut by 2 bases and J by 2 bases, with 10 bases left in between. CDR3 DNA sequence: TGTGCCAGCAGCTTTCAGGGGTCCAACACTGAAGCTTTCTTT. It is translated as CASSFQGSNTEAFF.

This clone was counted between two and nine times. The rearrangement joins TRBV30 to TRBJ1-1; D ambiguous. There are 13 residues in the CDR3. Per germline, CDR1 GTSNPN and CDR2 SVGIG (reference sequence). The V and J ends lost 0 bases and 1 base respectively, with 6 bases between them. The CDR3 coding sequence is TGTGCCTGGAGTGTCGACCCGAACACTGAAGCTTTCTTT. Its protein is CAWSVDPNTEAFF.

CDR3 DNA sequence: TGTGCCAGCAGTTCCGTTGGGATCGGGGAGCTGTTTTTT. Residues: CASSSVGIGELFF. This chain links TRBV6-6 with TRBJ2-2; unclear D gene. Germline CDR1 reads MNHNY; CDR2 reads SVGAGI (reference sequence). Trimming cost V 4 bases and J 7 bases, with 10 bases left between them. The CDR3 contains 13 residues.

The gene calls are TRBV29-1 and TRBJ2-1; 9 bases agree with TRBD2. The junction had 11 bases not matched to a gene; V was cut back by 8 bases and J by 9 bases. The CDR3 spans 13 residues. Germline V gene sequence: CDR1 SQVTM, CDR2 ANQGSEA. DNA of the CDR3: TGCAGCACGGGGCGGGAGGGTTTCGGTGAGCAGTTCTTC. It encodes CSTGREGFGEQFF.

J is TRBJ2-3 and V is TRBV9; D is possibly TRBD1 or TRBD2 (5 bases each). V was pared by 0 bases and J by 0 bases, with 8 bases between. This CDR3 region has 15 residues. Germline assignment: CDR1 SGDLS and CDR2 YYNGEE. CDR3 sequence: CASSVEGPSTDTQYF. The CDR3 DNA is TGTGCCAGCAGCGTAGAGGGACCGAGCACAGATACGCAGTATTTT.

This chain links TRBV5-6 with TRBJ2-5; D perhaps matches TRBD2 (7 bases). Germline V gene lookup returns CDR1 SGHDT and CDR2 YYEEEE. The ends were cut back, 6 bases at V and 4 bases at J, with 16 bases in the middle. The CDR3 runs 14 residues. This chain's CDR3 is CASTGGGGGETQYF. CDR3 sequence (DNA): TGTGCCAGCACCGGTGGGGGGGGCGGAGAGACCCAGTACTTC.

The rearrangement uses TRBV5-1 and TRBJ2-7; a weak D match, TRBD2 (5 bases). Deletions cut 4 bases from V and 7 bases from J, with 9 bases between. The CDR3 loop spans 11 amino acids. Germline-derived CDR1 and CDR2 are SGHRS and YFSETQ. CDR3 residues: CASSPGEEQYF. CDR3 DNA: TGCGCCAGCAGCCCCGGGGAGGAGCAGTACTTC.

The chain carries TRBV27 and TRBJ2-7, with D maybe TRBD2 (5 bases). Germline CDR1 MNHEY, CDR2 SMNVEV (reference sequence). The CDR3 is 14 amino acids. V was shortened by 1 base and J by 6 bases, with 13 bases between the two germline ends. The CDR3 protein is CASSLYPGVSEQYF. The CDR3 DNA sequence: TGTGCCAGCAGTTTATACCCCGGGGTAAGCGAGCAGTACTTC.

This chain connects TRBV4-1 to TRBJ2-2, with D tentatively TRBD1 or TRBD2 (6 bases each). The CDR3 covers 20 residues. CDR1 is MGHRA and CDR2 is YSYEKL in the germline V gene. V was clipped by 0 bases and J by 4 bases, with 24 bases between them. CDR3 in amino acids: CASSQERGMGGRVGTGELFF. The CDR3 DNA sequence: TGCGCCAGCAGCCAAGAGAGGGGTATGGGGGGCAGAGTAGGCACCGGGGAGCTGTTTTTT.

This clone was recorded only once. The V and J genes are TRBV5-6 and TRBJ1-4; D might be TRBD1 (5 bases). This CDR3 contains 14 residues. CDR1 is SGHDT, CDR2 YYEEEE, per germline. The V and J ends lost 4 bases and 6 bases respectively, with 13 bases between them. Written as DNA, the CDR3 is TGTGCCAGCAGCCCTAGGGGTAAGGATGAAAAACTGTTTTTT. This gives the protein CASSPRGKDEKLFF.

The chain links TRBV4-1 to TRBJ1-2; D ambiguous. Germline CDR1 reads MGHRA; CDR2 reads YSYEKL. This CDR3 has 14 residues. The ends were cut back, 4 bases at V and 5 bases at J, with 14 bases in the middle. CDR3 loop: CASSPRMGSYGYTF. The CDR3 DNA is TGCGCCAGCAGCCCCCGGATGGGGAGTTATGGCTACACCTTC.

V gene TRBV28 combines with J gene TRBJ2-1; D gene unclear. Trimming left V 8 bases short and J 9 bases short, with 11 bases between. CDR1 MDHEN and CDR2 SYDVKM come from the germline V gene. The CDR3 has 11 residues. CDR3 in amino acids: CASWDSVEQFF. The CDR3, as DNA: TGTGCCAGCTGGGATAGTGTTGAGCAGTTCTTC.

The chain links TRBV5-1 to TRBJ2-5, with D possibly TRBD2 on 6 matching bases. Gene TRBJ2-7 matches the end of the DNA better, so the J call may be wrong. CDR3 length: 13 residues. CDR1 SGHRS and CDR2 YFSETQ come from the germline V gene. DNA of the CDR3: TGCGCCAGCAGCTTGAGCGGGCAGTACGAGCAGTACTTC. Residues: CASSLSGQYEQYF.

This chain connects TRBV5-4 to TRBJ2-1; 14 nucleotides agree with TRBD2. Germline CDR1 SGHNT, CDR2 YYREEE (reference sequence). V dropped 4 bases and J dropped 1; count of bases not matched to a gene: 7. The CDR3 is 18 residues long. CDR3 bases: TGTGCCAGCAGCCTCGGGACTAGCGGGAGCTTGTCCTACAATGAGCAGTTCTTC. Translated, it gives CASSLGTSGSLSYNEQFF.

This chain uses TRBV5-1 with TRBJ1-2; D may be TRBD1 (5 bases). There are 14 residues in the CDR3. Per the germline V gene, CDR1 is SGHRS and CDR2 is YFSETQ. Trimming removed 4 bases at V and 8 bases at J, with 18 bases between. The CDR3: CASSPRDPREGYTF. The CDR3 DNA follows: TGCGCCAGCAGCCCCCGGGACCCCAGGGAGGGCTACACCTTC.